Here is one TCR beta chain with its context. CDR1 is MRHNA and CDR2 is SNTAGT in the germline V gene. V gave up 4 bases and J gave up 6 bases, with 12 bases separating them. This CDR3 contains 13 residues. These data are taken from a study of OX40 agonist ivuxolimab in advanced cancers. Data came from immunoSEQ multiplex PCR; TCRdb stores just in-frame clones and leaves some out. The table has 50,000 to 65,000 clones, around 89% seen once. The J gene is TRBJ1-1, the V gene TRBV6-4, with a weak D call TRBD1 (6 bases). This clonotype originated in an adult with an advanced solid tumor such as melanoma, head and neck, liver or kidney cancer. The sample in question was CD4+ or CD8+ T cells sorted from blood, obtained in a trial of the OX40 agonist ivuxolimab. The CDR3 loop reads CASSVLAGAEAFF. The CDR3 DNA is TGTGCCAGCAGTGTCCTGGCAGGGGCTGAAGCTTTCTTT.